This T cell receptor (beta chain) stems from a study of shared clonotypes between healthy human individuals. V shed 3 bases and J shed 6 bases, with 11 bases lying between them. CDR1 MNHEY and CDR2 SMNVEV come from the germline V gene (reference sequence). The CDR3 spans 13 residues. Comment on this clone: Other DNA sequences in the same sample also yield this CDR3.

CD45RO-negative CD8 cells positively selected for CCR7 made up the naive population, which excluded terminally differentiated effector memory CD45RA+ cells. Sequenced by immunoSEQ multiplex PCR; TCRdb stores in-frame clones only, minus some. The data show around 2,000,000 clones, with less than 95% seen just once and approximately 1.2% held by the top ten. The sample was naive CD8+ T cells sorted from blood. V gene TRBV27 combines with J gene TRBJ1-2; D is possibly TRBD1 (6 bases). This receptor was identified in a man younger than 30 in good health. The CDR3 DNA sequence: TGTGCCAGCAGTTTGGTACAGGGCGATGGCTACACCTTC. Its translation is CASSLVQGDGYTF.